This TCR beta chain was profiled in a study of T cells in Graves' hyperthyroidism and ophthalmopathy. The CDR3 regions of TCR beta were amplified from RNA transcripts. The study used the HTBI primer set for a first-round RT-PCR of the TCR CDR3. Each CDR3 protein is one row after TCRdb ran MiXCR on the multiplex PCR reads. Here the sample spans 350,000 to 400,000 distinct CDR3 sequences, roughly 14% being singletons. Patients between 18 and 65 years old had hyperthyroidism, newly diagnosed and lasting under 2 months. In making diagnoses, clinical symptoms, serum thyroxine and TRAb, thyroid ultrasound and orbital computed tomography were all used. Out of around 10 ml of fresh peripheral blood came the PBMCs. The CDR3 length is 13 residues. The V gene end was trimmed by 10 bases and the J gene end by 0 bases; junction bases not matched to a gene: 4. Germline V lookup: CDR1 MDHEN, CDR2 SYDVKM. Many counts were recorded for this clonotype. Antigen: not known.

Study-level findings and limits: The model identified upcoming ophthalmopathy a median about six months ahead of onset.

The clonotype was recovered from a woman aged 55-70 years with Graves' hyperthyroidism. What was sequenced was blood. The V call is TRBV28, the J call TRBJ2-3; 7 positions match TRBD1. CDR3 region: CANGDSSTDTQYF. CDR3 sequence (DNA): TGTGCCAACGGGGACAGCAGCACAGATACGCAGTATTTT.